This entry lists 22 T cell receptor beta chains sequenced from one sample in a study of type 1 regulatory T cells. Via MiXCR, TCRdb re-called the reads, giving one row per CDR3 protein. The sample lists 60,000 to 70,000 distinct CDR3 sequences; roughly three fifths were seen once. These TCRs' antigens remain unknown. Input material: cultured T cells, either the whole culture or a sorted T cell fraction (not recorded which). Sample subset: Tr1-enriched cell product generated in vitro against host alloantigens. The source is a human donor in good health.

This clonotype occurred once. The chain recombines TRBV5-1 with TRBJ2-3; D possibly corresponds to TRBD2 (6 bases). V dropped 4 bases and J dropped 4 bases, with 16 bases sitting between them. The CDR3 covers 15 residues. Germline CDR1 is SGHRS and CDR2 is YFSETQ. CDR3 DNA sequence: TGCGCCAGCAGCAAGAGGGGACTCAGCTCAGATACGCAGTATTTT. Its translation: CASSKRGLSSDTQYF.

The V and J genes are TRBV18 and TRBJ2-7; no reliable D call. The germline V gene has CDR1 KGHSH and CDR2 LQKENI. The CDR3 extends over 12 amino acids. V shed 9 bases and J shed 3 bases, with 12 bases lying between them. As DNA, the CDR3 is TGTGCCAGTGCAAGAGGAAACTACGAGCAGTACTTC. Its translation is CASARGNYEQYF.

The CDR3 nucleotides are TGCAGTGCCGAAATGGTCGACTCGTCATCCTACGAGCAGTACTTC. Translated: CSAEMVDSSSYEQYF. The chain is built from TRBV20-1 and TRBJ2-7; no clear D gene. Per the germline V gene, CDR1 is DFQATT and CDR2 is SNEGSKA (reference sequence). The CDR3 is made up of 15 amino acids. Trimming cost V 6 bases and J 1 base, with 19 bases left between them.

The J gene is TRBJ2-3, the V gene TRBV7-2; TRBD2 matches at 7 bases. Germline assignment: CDR1 SGHTA and CDR2 FQGNSA. This CDR3 has 16 residues. V was clipped by 3 bases and J by 4 bases; unmatched bases: 10. CDR3 sequence: CASSFLSGGRADTQYF. CDR3 coding DNA: TGTGCCAGCAGCTTTTTATCGGGAGGCCGCGCAGATACGCAGTATTTT.

CDR3 sequence reads: CASSFRASGSGGELFF. As DNA, the CDR3 is TGTGCCAGCAGTTTTCGGGCTAGCGGGAGTGGCGGGGAGCTGTTTTTT. The chain joins TRBV27 to TRBJ2-2, with 10 bases fitting TRBD2. Germline lookup yields CDR1 MNHEY and CDR2 SMNVEV (reference sequence). J was trimmed by 7 bases and V by 3 bases; bases with no gene match: 8. The length of the CDR3 is 16 residues.

The chain has TRBV6-4 and TRBJ2-1; TRBD2 matches at 10 bases. This CDR3 is built from 15 residues. The germline V gene has CDR1 MRHNA and CDR2 SNTAGT. Losses at the gene ends were 3 bases for V and 2 bases for J; bases not matched to a gene: 1. The CDR3 spells CASSELAGPYNEQFF. The CDR3 DNA reads as TGTGCCAGCAGTGAACTAGCGGGACCCTACAATGAGCAGTTCTTC.

This chain uses TRBV20-1 with TRBJ1-5; unclear D gene. This CDR3 contains 16 residues. V was cut by 0 bases and J by 1 base, with 13 bases left in between. Per germline, CDR1 DFQATT and CDR2 SNEGSKA (reference sequence). CDR3 region: CSARDSSTESNQPQHF. CDR3 sequence (DNA): TGCAGTGCTAGAGATAGTAGCACAGAAAGCAATCAGCCCCAGCATTTT.

The rearrangement uses TRBV4-3 and TRBJ2-2, with 7 bases aligning to TRBD2. Looked up from germline, CDR1 is LGHNA and CDR2 is YSLEER. The CDR3 contains 16 residues. V lost 1 base and J lost 4; bases outside the gene matches: 6. The CDR3 loop reads CASSQAAGRSTGELFF. In DNA form, the CDR3 reads TGCGCCAGCAGCCAAGCTGCCGGGAGGTCCACCGGGGAGCTGTTTTTT.

This clonotype showed up just once. The chain has TRBV6-1 and TRBJ1-2; possible D gene TRBD1, 5 bases. The length of the CDR3 is 14 residues. CDR1 and CDR2 (germline): MNHNS, SASEGT. Trimming shortened V by 3 bases and J by 5 bases, and 13 bases separated the two germline ends. CDR3 amino acids: CASSEEQGKYGYTF. Written as DNA, the CDR3 is TGTGCCAGCAGTGAGGAGCAGGGAAAGTATGGCTACACCTTC.

The gene calls are TRBV6-1 and TRBJ2-4, with TRBD1 matching over 7 bases. Trimming at V came to 6 bases and at J to 4 bases, leaving 9 bases not matched to a gene. Per germline, CDR1 MNHNS and CDR2 SASEGT. This CDR3 has 15 residues. This chain's CDR3 is CASSGPGTEKNIQYF. Written as DNA, the CDR3 is TGTGCCAGCAGCGGACCCGGGACAGAGAAAAACATTCAGTACTTC.

The chain links TRBV7-9 to TRBJ2-7; D remains ambiguous. The CDR3 contains 14 residues. The V gene lost 4 bases and the J gene lost 5 bases, with 15 bases spanning the gap. CDR1 SEHNR and CDR2 FQNEAQ come from the germline V gene (reference sequence). CDR3 residues: CASSSGGIAHEQYF. CDR3 sequence (DNA): TGTGCCAGCAGCTCTGGCGGTATCGCCCACGAGCAGTACTTC.

The chain has TRBV6-2 or TRBV6-3 and TRBJ2-1; 15 nucleotides match TRBD2. The CDR3 contains 17 residues. Trimming cost V 4 bases and J 6 bases; bases outside gene matches: 7. CDR1 is MNHEY and CDR2 is SVGEGT in the germline V gene. The CDR3 DNA sequence: TGTGCCAGCAGTTCCGGGACTAGCGGGAGGTCCCCCAATGAGCAGTTCTTC. Translation: CASSSGTSGRSPNEQFF.

This clonotype occurred a few times. The chain carries TRBV29-1 and TRBJ2-1; perhaps D is TRBD1 or TRBD2 (5 bases each). CDR1 is SQVTM and CDR2 is ANQGSEA in the germline V gene. The CDR3 loop spans 15 amino acids. V shed 7 bases and J shed 0 bases, with 16 bases lying between them. The CDR3 sequence is CSGRTGASSYNEQFF. CDR3 coding DNA: TGCAGCGGAAGGACCGGGGCGAGCTCCTACAATGAGCAGTTCTTC.

The chain links TRBV20-1 to TRBJ1-1; D remains ambiguous. Between the trimmed V and J ends, which lost 1 base and 0 bases, there was a span of 6 bases. The length of the CDR3 is 13 residues. The germline gives CDR1 DFQATT, CDR2 SNEGSKA (reference sequence). In nucleotides, the CDR3 is TGCAGTGCTAGAGTCAACATGAACACTGAAGCTTTCTTT. Protein sequence: CSARVNMNTEAFF.

CDR3 loop: CATGISGVTGELFF. CDR3 sequence (DNA): TGTGCCACCGGCATTAGCGGGGTCACCGGGGAGCTGTTTTTT. The chain has TRBV19 and TRBJ2-2; 8 bases fit TRBD2. The CDR3 extends over 14 amino acids. The V gene end was trimmed by 10 bases and the J gene end by 4 bases; junction bases not matched to a gene: 8. The V gene's germline CDR1 is LNHDA and CDR2 SQIVND (reference sequence).

This clonotype came up once. The genes are TRBV2 and TRBJ1-5; TRBD1 matches at 7 bases. V shed 6 bases and J 5 bases; nucleotides not matched to a gene: 4. CDR3 size: 13 residues. The germline V gene has CDR1 SNHLY and CDR2 FYNNEI. In DNA form, the CDR3 reads TGTGCCAGCAGGATGGGACAGTATCAGCCCCAGCATTTT. Translating gives CASRMGQYQPQHF.

The rearrangement joins TRBV24-1 to TRBJ2-1; either TRBD1 or TRBD2 may supply D (5 bases each). The CDR3 covers 16 residues. V was trimmed by 3 bases and J by 5 bases, leaving 16 bases between them. Per germline, CDR1 KGHDR and CDR2 SFDVKD. Here the CDR3 DNA reads TGTGCCACCAGTGATAGAACTAGGGACGTCAACAATGAGCAGTTCTTC. It codes for CATSDRTRDVNNEQFF.

The chain joins TRBV20-1 to TRBJ2-7; 8 bases fit TRBD2. CDR1 and CDR2 from the germline V gene are DFQATT and SNEGSKA (reference sequence). After removal of 5 bases from V and 4 bases from J, the junction contained 7 bases not matched to a gene. The CDR3 consists of 13 residues. CDR3 region: CSARIAGSYEQYF. The CDR3 DNA sequence: TGCAGTGCTCGGATAGCGGGGAGTTACGAGCAGTACTTC.

V gene TRBV7-2 combines with J gene TRBJ2-1, with 7 bases matching TRBD1. Germline CDR1 SGHTA, CDR2 FQGNSA. This CDR3 is built from 14 residues. Trimming at V came to 3 bases and at J to 5 bases, leaving 4 bases not matched to a gene. CDR3 residues: CASSFRDRNNEQFF. CDR3 nucleotides: TGTGCCAGCAGCTTCCGGGACAGAAACAATGAGCAGTTCTTC.

In the case of this clonotype: A much larger clone is a single base away; this may be a read error. V usage is TRBV20-1 and J usage is TRBJ1-1; TRBD1 matches at 9 bases. Trimming took 3 bases from V and 6 from J; bases not matched to a gene: 5. Germline V gives CDR1 DFQATT, CDR2 SNEGSKA (reference sequence). The CDR3 is 13 residues long. This CDR3 is CSARGDRESEAFF. The DNA for the CDR3 is TGCAGTGCTAGGGGGGACAGGGAATCTGAAGCTTTCTTT.

This sequence joins TRBV20-1 and TRBJ2-1; 14 bases fit TRBD2. This CDR3 comprises 20 residues. Trimming removed 6 bases from V and 3 bases from J; junction bases left unmatched: 19. Per germline, CDR1 DFQATT and CDR2 SNEGSKA (reference sequence). CDR3 loop: CSAIGTSGRIGGRGYNEQFF. The CDR3 coding sequence is TGCAGTGCAATCGGGACTAGCGGGAGAATTGGGGGGAGAGGCTACAATGAGCAGTTCTTC.

The chain uses TRBV11-2 and TRBJ2-7; 9 bases line up with TRBD1. V lost 5 bases to trimming and J lost 3 bases; unmatched junction nucleotides: 8. Germline loops: CDR1 SGHAT, CDR2 FQNNGV. There are 15 residues in the CDR3. DNA of the CDR3: TGTGCCAGCAGCGCCAGGGACAGGGAGAACTACGAGCAGTACTTC. It translates to CASSARDRENYEQYF.